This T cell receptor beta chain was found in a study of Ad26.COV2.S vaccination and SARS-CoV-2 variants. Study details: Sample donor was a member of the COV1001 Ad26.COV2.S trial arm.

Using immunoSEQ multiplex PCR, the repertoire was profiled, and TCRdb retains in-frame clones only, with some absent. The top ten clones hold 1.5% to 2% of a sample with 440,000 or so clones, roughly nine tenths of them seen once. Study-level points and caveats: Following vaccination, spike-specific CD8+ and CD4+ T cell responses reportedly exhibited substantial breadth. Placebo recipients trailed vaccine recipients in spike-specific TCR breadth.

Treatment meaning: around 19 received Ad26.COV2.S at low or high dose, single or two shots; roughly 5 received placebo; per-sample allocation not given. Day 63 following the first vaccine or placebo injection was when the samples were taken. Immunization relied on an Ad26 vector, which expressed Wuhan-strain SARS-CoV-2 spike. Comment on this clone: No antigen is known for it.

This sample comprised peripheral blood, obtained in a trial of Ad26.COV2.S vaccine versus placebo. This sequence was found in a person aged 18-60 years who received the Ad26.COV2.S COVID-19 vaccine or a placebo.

CDR3 sequence reads: CSVETGGALPYGYTF. The CDR3 nucleotides read TGCAGCGTAGAGACAGGGGGAGCCCTCCCCTATGGCTACACCTTC. This chain uses TRBV29-1 with TRBJ1-2; 9 bases agree with TRBD1. The germline CDR1 and CDR2 sequences are SQVTM and ANQGSEA. The J segment lost 4 bases and the V segment lost 6 bases, leaving 12 bases of the junction unmatched. The CDR3 spans 15 residues.